One and the same sample provided the 27 T cell receptor beta chains below, sequenced in a study of radiotherapy plus CTLA-4 blockade in lung cancer. Sequenced by immunoSEQ multiplex PCR; TCRdb stores in-frame clones only, minus some. The table includes just over 60,000 clones, about 72% detected once. Sample: peripheral blood, taken from a patient treated with radiotherapy plus ipilimumab. These receptors all come from a human donor with non-small cell lung cancer who had a complete response to radiotherapy plus ipilimumab.

The V call is TRBV14, the J call TRBJ2-1, with 8 bases fitting TRBD2. Trimming took 1 base from V and 4 from J; bases not matched to a gene: 9. CDR1 and CDR2 (germline): SGHDN, FVKESK. CDR3 length equals 17 residues. The CDR3: CASSQVIPGLGYNEQFF. In DNA, the CDR3 is TGTGCCAGCAGCCAAGTTATCCCGGGACTAGGGTACAATGAGCAGTTCTTC.

As to this clone: The junction shows a germline mismatch at one end, possibly a read error. CDR3 in amino acids: CASSQSGRRYSGDTIYF. CDR3 coding DNA: TGTGCCAGCAGCCAATCAGGACGACGATACTCTGGAGACACCATATATTTT. This chain joins TRBV16 and TRBJ1-3; D remains unclear. The CDR3 is made up of 17 amino acids. CDR1 is KGHSY, CDR2 FQNENV, per germline. Drawing the rest from reference TRBV16 and TRBJ1-3, the complete variable domain is GEEVAQTPKHLVRGEGQKAKLYCAPIKGHSYVFWYQQVLKNEFKFLISFQNENVFDETGMPKERFSAKCLPNSPCSLEIQATKLEDSAVYFCASSQSGRRYSGDTIYFGEGSWLTVV.

Regarding this clone: This is likely a read error, given that the CDR3 carries no conserved phenylalanine or tryptophan at its end. It is unclear where the CDR3 begins or ends on the DNA, so no DNA is shown, and the CDR3 is as TCRdb lists it. The genes are TRBV18 and TRBJ2-7. Both ends counted, the CDR3 spans 15 residues. From germline, CDR1 is KGHSH and CDR2 LQKENI. CDR3 region: CASSPPMDVARRFSL.

This rearrangement joins TRBV7-8 to TRBJ1-1; 9 nucleotides match TRBD1. CDR3 length: 14 amino acids. V gave up 4 bases and J gave up 4 bases; unmatched junction bases: 4. Germline values: CDR1 SGHVS, CDR2 FQNEAQ. The CDR3 bases are TGTGCCAGCAGCTATAGGACAGGGGTCACTGAAGCTTTCTTT. The encoded protein is CASSYRTGVTEAFF.

The chain employs TRBV10-3 and TRBJ1-2; 7 nucleotides agree with TRBD1. J was trimmed by 7 bases and V by 3 bases; bases with no gene match: 11. From germline, CDR1 is ENHRY and CDR2 SYGVKD. This CDR3 is built from 15 residues. The CDR3 DNA follows: TGTGCCATCAGTGACCACAGGGGATTTGATTCTGGCTACACCTTC. Translated, it gives CAISDHRGFDSGYTF.

The V gene is TRBV5-6, the J gene TRBJ2-7; a weak D match, TRBD2 (6 bases). This CDR3 is built from 14 residues. Germline V CDR1 and CDR2: SGHDT, YYEEEE. V dropped 1 base and J dropped 2 bases, with 10 bases sitting between them. As DNA, the CDR3 is TGTGCCAGCAGCTTGCCGGGAGAGCCCTACGAGCAGTACTTC. Amino acid sequence: CASSLPGEPYEQYF.

This clone turned up a few times. V and J are TRBV2 and TRBJ2-3; 9 nucleotides match TRBD2. V trimming: 0 bases; J trimming: 1 base; junction bases outside the gene matches: 11. CDR1 is SNHLY, CDR2 FYNNEI, per germline. The CDR3 contains 19 residues. Here the CDR3 DNA reads TGTGCCAGCAGTGAAGCGCGGGGGGCGGGGGGGACACGCACAGATACGCAGTATTTT. It translates to CASSEARGAGGTRTDTQYF.

The chain uses TRBV27 and TRBJ2-7; 12 bases match TRBD2. Germline loops: CDR1 MNHEY, CDR2 SMNVEV (reference sequence). Trimming cost V 6 bases and J 3 bases; bases outside gene matches: 9. The CDR3 totals 16 residues. The CDR3 sequence: CASRPPGLAGRYEQYV. In DNA, the CDR3 is TGTGCCAGCAGACCTCCGGGACTAGCGGGTCGCTACGAGCAGTACGTC.

This sequence joins TRBV6-1 and TRBJ1-1; D possibly corresponds to TRBD1 (5 bases). V lost 1 base to trimming and J lost 4 bases, with 13 bases between them. CDR1 is MNHNS, CDR2 SASEGT, per germline. There are 15 residues in the CDR3. CDR3 nucleotide sequence: TGTGCCAGCAGTGAAGGGGGCAGGGTAGTCACTGAAGCTTTCTTT. The encoded protein is CASSEGGRVVTEAFF.

The chain couples TRBV14 to TRBJ2-2, with D perhaps matching TRBD1 (6 bases). This CDR3 is 16 amino acids long. Between the trimmed V and J ends, which lost 2 bases and 4 bases, there was a span of 14 bases. The germline gives CDR1 SGHDN, CDR2 FVKESK. As DNA, the CDR3 is TGTGCCAGCAGCCAAAGGTCCCCGACAGGCACCGGGGAGCTGTTTTTT. Amino acids: CASSQRSPTGTGELFF.

This chain links TRBV11-3 with TRBJ2-1; 7 positions match TRBD1. The CDR3 is made up of 16 amino acids. Germline V gene sequence: CDR1 SGHNT, CDR2 YENEEA. After removal of 1 base from V and 6 bases from J, the junction contained 9 bases not matched to a gene. This CDR3 reads CASSLVVGGVSNEQFF. The CDR3 DNA is TGTGCCAGCAGCTTAGTGGTAGGGGGCGTATCCAATGAGCAGTTCTTC.

The sample holds a few counts of this clone. V and J are TRBV19 and TRBJ2-6, with 9 bases fitting TRBD1. J lost 2 bases, V lost 7 bases, and 9 bases had no gene match. CDR3 length: 17 residues. The germline V gene has CDR1 LNHDA and CDR2 SQIVND (reference sequence). CDR3 amino acids: CASMITGGNPGANVLTF. The CDR3 bases are TGTGCCAGTATGATCACAGGGGGCAACCCTGGGGCCAACGTCCTGACTTTC.

This clone has a single count. J is TRBJ2-3 and V is TRBV12-5, with 10 bases aligning to TRBD2. Germline V gene data show CDR1 as LGHNT and CDR2 as FRNRAP. The CDR3 is 17 amino acids. V gave up 7 bases and J gave up 4 bases; unmatched junction bases: 14. The CDR3 here is CASALGASGSFADTQYF. CDR3 nucleotides: TGTGCTAGTGCCCTGGGGGCTAGCGGGAGCTTTGCAGATACGCAGTATTTT.

The chain links TRBV29-1 to TRBJ2-7; 13 nucleotides align to TRBD2. This CDR3 is 13 amino acids long. The J segment lost 2 bases and the V segment lost 6 bases, leaving 1 base of the junction unmatched. In germline, CDR1 is SQVTM, CDR2 ANQGSEA. The DNA for the CDR3 is TGCAGCGTAACTAGCGGGGGGGCCTACGAGCAGTACTTC. Its protein product is CSVTSGGAYEQYF.

The rearrangement uses TRBV5-5 and TRBJ1-1; D not resolved. CDR1 and CDR2 from the germline V gene are SGHKS and YYEKEE (reference sequence). V lost 4 bases to trimming and J lost 1 base, with 11 bases between them. The CDR3 sequence is 14 residues long. CDR3 coding DNA: TGTGCCAGCAGCCAAGGGCGGCGGAACACTGAAGCTTTCTTT. Translation gives CASSQGRRNTEAFF.

The V and J genes are TRBV4-3 and TRBJ2-5, with TRBD1 identical over 8 bases. The germline gives CDR1 LGHNA, CDR2 YSLEER. Losses at the gene ends were 0 bases for V and 5 bases for J; bases not matched to a gene: 5. The CDR3 is 15 residues long. CDR3 coding DNA: TGCGCCAGCAGCCAAGATCGAACAGGGGGGGAGACCCAGTACTTC. This translates into CASSQDRTGGETQYF.

The V gene is TRBV19, the J gene TRBJ2-1, with TRBD2 matching over 11 bases. CDR1 LNHDA and CDR2 SQIVND come from the germline V gene (reference sequence). V shed 2 bases and J 5 bases; nucleotides not matched to a gene: 5. This CDR3 spans 16 amino acids. CDR3 nucleotides: TGTGCCAGTAGTATATGGGGGACTAGCGGAAACAATGAGCAGTTCTTC. This sequence encodes CASSIWGTSGNNEQFF. Variable domain in full (rest from reference TRBV19 and TRBJ2-1): DGGITQSPKYLFRKEGQNVTLSCEQNLNHDAMYWYRQDPGQGLRLIYYSQIVNDFQKGDIAEGYSVSREKKESFPLTVTSAQKNPTAFYLCASSIWGTSGNNEQFFGPGTRLTVL.

The genes are TRBV5-8 and TRBJ2-7, with TRBD1 identical over 8 bases. There are 15 residues in the CDR3. Germline loops: CDR1 SGHTS, CDR2 YDEGEE. V dropped 0 bases and J dropped 7; count of bases not matched to a gene: 9. In DNA form, the CDR3 reads TGTGCCAGCAGCTTGGCCCACAGGGGGTTAGAGGAGCAGTACTTC. Its protein product is CASSLAHRGLEEQYF. Drawing the rest from reference TRBV5-8 and TRBJ2-7, the complete variable domain is EAGVTQSPTHLIKTRGQQATLRCSPISGHTSVYWYQQALGLGLQFLLWYDEGEERNRGNFPPRFSGRQFPNYSSELNVNALELEDSALYLCASSLAHRGLEEQYFGPGTRLTVT.

Here the CDR3 DNA reads TGTGCCAGCAGCTTAGGTACGGAGAATGAGCAGTTCTTC. This codes for CASSLGTENEQFF. The rearrangement uses TRBV11-3 and TRBJ2-1; D remains unclear. The germline gives CDR1 SGHNT, CDR2 YENEEA. The CDR3 consists of 13 residues. V lost 1 base and J lost 7, with 8 bases in between.

The chain couples TRBV4-3 to TRBJ1-2, with D uncertain. V was clipped by 3 bases and J by 3 bases, with 11 bases between them. Germline V gives CDR1 LGHNA, CDR2 YSLEER. The CDR3 is 14 amino acids. The CDR3 bases are TGCGCCAGCAGCCACCAACGACTAGACTATGGCTACACCTTC. This gives the protein CASSHQRLDYGYTF.

The V and J genes are TRBV5-4 and TRBJ1-4; D remains ambiguous. Germline lookup yields CDR1 SGHNT and CDR2 YYREEE (reference sequence). V was trimmed by 2 bases and J by 8 bases, leaving 10 bases between them. This CDR3 spans 13 amino acids. The CDR3 region is CASSLYAREKLFF. CDR3 DNA: TGTGCCAGCAGCTTATATGCCAGGGAAAAACTGTTTTTT.

This clone was counted between two and nine times. This sequence joins TRBV4-1 and TRBJ1-5, with D possibly matching TRBD1 (6 bases). Trimming pared 0 bases from V and 0 bases from J, leaving 15 bases between. From germline, CDR1 is MGHRA and CDR2 YSYEKL. The CDR3 length is 18 residues. The CDR3 bases are TGCGCCAGCAGCCAAGAAAGGACAGCTGATTCTAGCAATCAGCCCCAGCATTTT. Its translation: CASSQERTADSSNQPQHF.

The chain carries TRBV5-6 and TRBJ2-1; possible D gene TRBD2, 6 bases. The CDR3 runs 14 residues. V shed 4 bases and J shed 6 bases, with 14 bases lying between them. CDR1 and CDR2 from the germline V gene are SGHDT and YYEEEE. CDR3 in amino acids: CASSLGGLGNEQFF. In DNA form, the CDR3 reads TGTGCCAGCAGCCTTGGAGGGTTGGGCAATGAGCAGTTCTTC.

This CDR3 is CASSLSGRAYNEQFF. CDR3 DNA sequence: TGTGCCAGCAGCCTTAGCGGGAGGGCCTACAATGAGCAGTTCTTC. The V call is TRBV7-8, the J call TRBJ2-1; 11 nucleotides match TRBD2. Germline V gene lookup returns CDR1 SGHVS and CDR2 FQNEAQ. This CDR3 spans 15 amino acids. V shed 5 bases, J shed 2 bases, and the junction held 2 bases outside the gene matches.

The chain is built from TRBV7-8 and TRBJ1-4; D unclear. Trimming left V 3 bases short and J 7 bases short, with 15 bases between. The CDR3 is 15 residues long. Germline V gene sequence: CDR1 SGHVS, CDR2 FQNEAQ. CDR3 bases: TGTGCCAGCAGCTTTAAGAGAGTTGGTGTTGAAAAACTGTTTTTT. It specifies CASSFKRVGVEKLFF.

This chain connects TRBV2 to TRBJ2-2, with a weak D call TRBD1 (6 bases). V was shortened by 4 bases and J by 5 bases, with 14 bases between the two germline ends. CDR1 is SNHLY and CDR2 is FYNNEI in the germline V gene. The CDR3 has 15 residues. The CDR3 DNA follows: TGTGCCAGCAGTGGCCAGGGGAAAAGAACCGGGGAGCTGTTTTTT. It translates to CASSGQGKRTGELFF.

This clone was counted a few times. V usage is TRBV11-3 and J usage is TRBJ2-1, with D perhaps matching TRBD2 (5 bases). Looked up from germline, CDR1 is SGHNT and CDR2 is YENEEA. The CDR3 covers 13 residues. Trimming took 4 bases from V and 8 from J, leaving 12 bases between them. The CDR3 sequence: CASSSWGEDEQFF. As DNA, the CDR3 is TGTGCCAGCAGCTCCTGGGGAGAGGATGAGCAGTTCTTC.